The present T cell receptor beta chain was sequenced within a study of shared clonotypes between healthy human individuals. V dropped 1 base and J dropped 0; count of bases not matched to a gene: 4. The germline V gene encodes CDR1 LGHNA and CDR2 YNFKEQ. CDR3 size: 16 residues. The repertoire was sequenced with immunoSEQ multiplex PCR; TCRdb's copy has only in-frame clones and lacks some. The sample consists of fewer than 1.4 million clones, around three quarters of them appearing once. Overall study results and limits: Shared across several donors were around 4.7% of the naive CD4 clonotypes.

This clone was recorded once. What it binds is unknown. The chain combines TRBV4-2 with TRBJ2-7; TRBD2 matches at 9 bases. The sequenced sample was memory CD4+ T cells from PBMCs. Subset reported: CD45RA-negative fraction. This receptor was taken from a man aged 18 to 35 in good health. Some clones in this sample may be carry-over from other donors' samples. CDR3 loop: CASSQGLAASSYEQYF. The CDR3 nucleotides are TGTGCCAGCAGCCAAGGACTAGCGGCTTCCTCCTACGAGCAGTACTTC.